Below are 10 T cell receptor beta chains sequenced from a single sample in a study of T cells in Graves' hyperthyroidism and ophthalmopathy. From RNA transcripts, TCR beta CDR3 regions were amplified. The primer set for the first-round RT-PCR of the TCR CDR3 was HTBI. TCRdb fed the multiplex PCR reads into MiXCR, producing one record per CDR3 protein. The sample records approximately 330,000 distinct CDR3 sequences, 15% to 20% being singletons. Sequencing was carried out using blood. The receptors here all came from a woman aged 45-59 years with Graves' hyperthyroidism.

Ten or more counts support this clonotype. CDR3 in DNA: TGTGCCAGCAGCCAACCCACTGGGGAGACTAGCGGGAGGGTGAGCACAGATACGCAGTATTTT. Amino acids: CASSQPTGETSGRVSTDTQYF. The chain joins TRBV3-1 to TRBJ2-3, with 14 nucleotides matching TRBD2. The CDR3 totals 21 residues. Germline loops: CDR1 LGHDT, CDR2 YNNKEL (reference sequence). The V and J ends lost 2 bases and 0 bases, in that order; junction bases with no gene match: 13.

This clonotype occurred many times. CDR3 DNA: TGTGCCAGCAGTTTTGGGGGGGCCGACGAGCAGTACTTC. This gives the protein CASSFGGADEQYF. This chain joins TRBV12-3 or TRBV12-4 and TRBJ2-7; D possibly corresponds to TRBD2 (7 bases). Trimming stripped 3 bases from V and 5 bases from J, with 11 bases between. This CDR3 spans 13 amino acids.

This clonotype was counted ten times or more. The gene calls are TRBV12-3 or TRBV12-4 and TRBJ2-6; D may be TRBD2 (5 bases). The V gene lost 3 bases and the J gene lost 0 bases, with 6 bases spanning the gap. The CDR3 contains 15 residues. The CDR3 nucleotides are TGTGCCAGCAGTTTCGGGGACTCTGGGGCCAACGTCCTGACTTTC. This codes for CASSFGDSGANVLTF.

The genes are TRBV12-3 or TRBV12-4 and TRBJ1-4; D not certain. Between the trimmed V and J ends, which lost 6 bases and 5 bases, there was a span of 7 bases. This CDR3 is 12 amino acids long. CDR3 protein: CASSRTNEKLFF. For the CDR3, the DNA is TGTGCCAGCAGCCGGACCAATGAAAAACTGTTTTTT.

There are many counts of this clonotype. The chain couples TRBV7-2 to TRBJ2-1; 8 bases are shared with TRBD2. CDR1 is SGHTA, CDR2 FQGNSA, per germline. V dropped 1 base and J dropped 2; count of bases not matched to a gene: 1. The CDR3 has 15 amino acids. The CDR3 sequence: CASSLDGRAYNEQFF. The CDR3 DNA reads TGTGCCAGCAGCTTAGACGGGAGGGCCTACAATGAGCAGTTCTTC.

The V call is TRBV11-2, the J call TRBJ2-3; TRBD2 agrees at 10 bases. The CDR3 is 14 residues long. From germline, CDR1 is SGHAT and CDR2 FQNNGV. Losses at the gene ends were 7 bases for V and 5 bases for J; bases not matched to a gene: 6. Written as DNA, the CDR3 is TGTGCCAGCACCTGGGCTAGCGGGAGAGATACGCAGTATTTT. Its translation: CASTWASGRDTQYF.

This clonotype was picked up many times. This chain connects TRBV28 to TRBJ2-2; 11 bases match TRBD2. The germline gives CDR1 MDHEN, CDR2 SYDVKM. V lost 5 bases to trimming and J lost 4 bases; unmatched junction nucleotides: 6. CDR3 length: 16 residues. CDR3 residues: CASSPLAGGGTGELFF. The CDR3 DNA is TGTGCCAGCAGTCCCCTAGCGGGAGGCGGCACCGGGGAGCTGTTTTTT.

The V gene is TRBV12-3 or TRBV12-4, the J gene TRBJ2-5; unclear D gene. The V end was cut by 2 bases, the J end by 7 bases, with 14 bases between. CDR3 size: 14 residues. Here the CDR3 DNA reads TGTGCCAGCAGTTTAACGGTGGGATCGGGGACCCAGTACTTC. Its translation: CASSLTVGSGTQYF.

This clonotype showed up many times. The V and J genes are TRBV18 and TRBJ2-3, with D perhaps TRBD1 (6 bases). The length of the CDR3 is 15 residues. The germline V gene encodes CDR1 KGHSH and CDR2 LQKENI. Trimming removed 2 bases from V and 1 base from J, with 10 bases in between. CDR3 loop: CASSPGAGGTDTQYF. DNA of the CDR3: TGTGCCAGCTCACCAGGCGCAGGGGGCACAGATACGCAGTATTTT. Filled out from reference TRBV18 and TRBJ2-3, the complete variable domain reads NAGVMQNPRHLVRRRGQEARLRCSPMKGHSHVYWYRQLPEEGLKFMVYLQKENIIDESGMPKERFSAEFPKEGPSILRIQQVVRGDSAAYFCASSPGAGGTDTQYFGPGTRLTVL.

This clonotype was observed many times. The gene calls are TRBV7-3 and TRBJ1-2, with 7 bases that match TRBD1. Germline-derived CDR1 and CDR2 are SGHTA and FQGTGA. With 5 bases clipped from V and 5 bases from J, the junction kept 5 bases outside the gene matches. The CDR3 runs to 13 residues. The CDR3 region is CASSAGTEYGYTF. CDR3 nucleotide sequence: TGTGCCAGCAGCGCCGGGACAGAATATGGCTACACCTTC.